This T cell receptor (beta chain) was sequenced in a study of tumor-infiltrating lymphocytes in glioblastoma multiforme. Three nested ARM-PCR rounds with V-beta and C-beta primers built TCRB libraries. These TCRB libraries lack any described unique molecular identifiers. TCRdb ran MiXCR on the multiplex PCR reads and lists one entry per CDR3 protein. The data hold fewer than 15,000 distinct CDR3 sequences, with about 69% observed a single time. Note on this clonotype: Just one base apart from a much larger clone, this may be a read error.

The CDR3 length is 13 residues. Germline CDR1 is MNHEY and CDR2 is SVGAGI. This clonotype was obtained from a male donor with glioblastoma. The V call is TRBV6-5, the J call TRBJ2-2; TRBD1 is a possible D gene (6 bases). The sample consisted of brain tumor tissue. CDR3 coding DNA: TGTGCCGGCAGTTACAAGGGGGCCGGGGAGCTGTTTTTT. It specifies CAGSYKGAGELFF.